Listed here are 14 T cell receptor beta chains from one sample, sequenced in a study of graft-versus-host responses after intestinal transplantation. These TCRs are of unknown antigen specificity. Assay: immunoSEQ multiplex PCR; the TCRdb copy retains only in-frame clones and omits some. The data hold around 100,000 clones, with 90% to 95% observed a single time. The sample in question was unstimulated CD4+ T cells sorted from spleen or lymph node cells, obtained before transplant. The receptors stem from a human donor who was the organ donor for an intestinal transplant.

A few counts support this clone. CDR3 coding DNA: TGTGCCAGTAGTCGATCCGGGACTAGCGGGTCTCAACTCCAAGAGACCCAGTACTTC. It encodes CASSRSGTSGSQLQETQYF. The chain is built from TRBV19 and TRBJ2-5, with 12 bases identical to TRBD2. The CDR3 is 19 residues long. CDR1 LNHDA and CDR2 SQIVND come from the germline V gene (reference sequence). Unmatched junction bases numbered 14, after V lost 5 bases and J lost 1 base.

This chain joins TRBV19 and TRBJ1-1; possibly TRBD1 for D (5 bases). The germline gives CDR1 LNHDA, CDR2 SQIVND (reference sequence). Deletions cut 7 bases from V and 3 bases from J, with 12 bases between. The CDR3 consists of 13 residues. The CDR3 region is CASMVPGDTEAFF. CDR3 in DNA: TGTGCCAGTATGGTCCCGGGGGACACTGAAGCTTTCTTT. The full variable domain, with the rest looked up from reference TRBV19 and TRBJ1-1, is DGGITQSPKYLFRKEGQNVTLSCEQNLNHDAMYWYRQDPGQGLRLIYYSQIVNDFQKGDIAEGYSVSREKKESFPLTVTSAQKNPTAFYLCASMVPGDTEAFFGQGTRLTVV.

The rearrangement links TRBV6-1 to TRBJ2-7; no reliable D call. This CDR3 is 12 amino acids long. Between the trimmed V and J ends, which lost 6 bases and 2 bases, there was a span of 8 bases. CDR1 and CDR2 (germline): MNHNS, SASEGT. The CDR3 sequence: CASRHPTYEQYF. The CDR3 DNA reads TGTGCCAGCAGGCACCCCACCTACGAGCAGTACTTC.

V usage is TRBV19 and J usage is TRBJ2-6; TRBD2 might be the D (5 bases). CDR3 length equals 16 residues. Germline assignment: CDR1 LNHDA and CDR2 SQIVND (reference sequence). V was pared by 1 base and J by 2 bases, with 9 bases between. The CDR3 nucleotides are TGTGCCAGTAGTATAGTCGGGGAAGCTGGGGCCAACGTCCTGACTTTC. It is translated as CASSIVGEAGANVLTF.

This clone came up a few times. This chain joins TRBV10-3 and TRBJ2-7, with 8 bases aligning to TRBD1. The CDR3 is 12 residues long. CDR1 and CDR2 (germline): ENHRY, SYGVKD. The V and J ends lost 6 bases and 5 bases, in that order; junction bases with no gene match: 3. The DNA of the CDR3 is TGTGCCATCAGCAGGACAGGGAACGAGCAGTACTTC. It specifies CAISRTGNEQYF.

The chain employs TRBV20-1 and TRBJ2-1; the D gene is possibly TRBD1 (6 bases). Looked up from germline, CDR1 is DFQATT and CDR2 is SNEGSKA (reference sequence). There are 11 residues in the CDR3. V was clipped by 5 bases and J by 10 bases, with 12 bases between them. The CDR3 reads CSAHRVPEQFF. The CDR3 DNA sequence: TGCAGTGCTCACAGGGTCCCCGAGCAGTTCTTC.

The chain employs TRBV6-1 and TRBJ1-2; 7 bases line up with TRBD1. The trim removed 7 bases at V and 4 bases at J, leaving 9 bases unmatched. Germline V lookup: CDR1 MNHNS, CDR2 SASEGT. This CDR3 spans 14 amino acids. The DNA for the CDR3 is TGTGCCAGCAAGCTAACCTGGGACAGCTATGGCTACACCTTC. Protein: CASKLTWDSYGYTF.

The V and J genes are TRBV6-6 and TRBJ1-1, with 10 nucleotides matching TRBD1. The CDR3 is made up of 15 amino acids. V lost 2 bases, J lost 3 bases, and 3 bases stayed unmatched. Germline values: CDR1 MNHNY, CDR2 SVGAGI (reference sequence). CDR3 loop: CASSYAGTGDTEAFF. CDR3 coding DNA: TGTGCCAGCAGTTACGCCGGGACAGGGGACACTGAAGCTTTCTTT.

The genes are TRBV25-1 and TRBJ2-7; TRBD2 agrees at 7 bases. V trimming: 4 bases; J trimming: 0 bases; junction bases outside the gene matches: 3. CDR3 length: 14 residues. Germline V gene lookup returns CDR1 MGHDK and CDR2 SYGVNS. CDR3 sequence: CASSGGDYSYEQYF. CDR3 coding DNA: TGTGCCAGCAGTGGCGGGGACTACTCCTACGAGCAGTACTTC.

This rearrangement joins TRBV6-5 to TRBJ2-6, with D perhaps matching TRBD1 (7 bases). Germline CDR1 is MNHEY and CDR2 is SVGAGI. CDR3 size: 15 residues. Between the trimmed V and J ends, which lost 8 bases and 1 base, there was a span of 12 bases. In DNA, the CDR3 is TGTGCCAGCCACAGGGGACTTTCTGGGGCCAACGTCCTGACTTTC. Its translation is CASHRGLSGANVLTF.

This clone has a handful of counts. This sequence joins TRBV6-5 and TRBJ1-1; TRBD1 aligns across 7 bases. This CDR3 has 13 amino acids. After removal of 5 bases from V and 5 bases from J, the junction contained 5 bases not matched to a gene. Germline CDR1 is MNHEY and CDR2 is SVGAGI. This CDR3 reads CASSTKQGTEAFF. The CDR3 DNA reads TGTGCCAGCAGTACCAAACAGGGGACTGAAGCTTTCTTT.

The V and J genes are TRBV6-5 and TRBJ2-7; 8 bases fit TRBD1. The CDR3 consists of 15 residues. In germline, CDR1 is MNHEY, CDR2 SVGAGI. V shed 6 bases and J 2 bases; nucleotides not matched to a gene: 9. CDR3 in amino acids: CASRFLWGQAYEQYF. The DNA for the CDR3 is TGTGCCAGCAGGTTCCTCTGGGGACAGGCCTACGAGCAGTACTTC.

This chain links TRBV25-1 with TRBJ1-1; D gene uncertain. This CDR3 has 13 amino acids. The V gene's germline CDR1 is MGHDK and CDR2 SYGVNS. Deletions cut 8 bases from V and 3 bases from J, with 13 bases between. This chain's CDR3 is CASGSSGYTEAFF. Here the CDR3 DNA reads TGTGCCAGCGGATCTAGCGGTTACACTGAAGCTTTCTTT.

The V and J genes are TRBV28 and TRBJ2-3; TRBD2 matches 7 bases. Germline CDR1 reads MDHEN; CDR2 reads SYDVKM. This CDR3 contains 14 residues. The V segment lost 5 bases and the J segment 3 bases; nucleotides outside the gene matches: 5. The DNA of the CDR3 is TGTGCCAGCAGTCCATCAGCGGGGACAGATACGCAGTATTTT. Translating it yields CASSPSAGTDTQYF.